This entry concerns a single TCR beta chain. This clone is a singleton in its sample. Its binding antigen is unknown. No clone much larger than this one lies a single base away; base qualities are absent. Library preparation used the immunoSEQ multiplex PCR assay. For the multiplex PCR, a mixture combining 60 forward primers for TCR Vbeta segments and 13 reverse primers for TCR Jbeta segments was used. Amplification of the CDR3 region of rearranged TCR beta genes was performed with a multiplex PCR assay on genomic DNA. On the Illumina HiSeq System, the amplified TCR beta libraries were sequenced as 87-base-pair reads. Concerning the study's data processing: Across the 666 repertoires, a later analysis counted around 80 million unique TCR beta chains, 9.5 million to 12 million of which were shared by at least two donors. A nearest-neighbor algorithm error-corrected the raw reads and collapsed the reads into unique sequences, merging closely related sequences to remove PCR and sequencing errors. V, D and J gene segments were assigned by aligning CDR3 sequences to IMGT reference sequences. Each retained sequence needed at least a six-nucleotide match to both a V gene segment and a J gene segment. Rearrangements were classified as productive when the CDR3 lacked stop codons and remained in frame with V and J, and all other rearrangements were classified as non-productive. Following IMGT convention, CDR3 was defined as the stretch from the second conserved V-encoded cysteine up to the conserved J-encoded phenylalanine. The earlier analysis of a few hundred of the donors excluded sequences that lacked an unambiguous match to a single V gene segment. An earlier analysis of fewer than 750 of the donors classified V segments as functional when productive rearrangements were above 56.7% and as segregating when the standard deviation between donors was above 5%. A statistical classification framework was built for diagnosing cytomegalovirus status from the catalog of TCR beta chain sequences. V and J gene assignment, in a later analysis, came from comparing TCR nucleotide sequences with IMGT/GENE-DB human TR gene sequences. In a later analysis, CDR3 sequences and most-parsimonious VDJ recombination scenarios were assigned using the TCRdist pipeline. In a later analysis, each TCR beta chain was defined by its CDR3 amino acid sequence together with its V-gene family, and reads lacking a unique V-gene family were excluded. To address suspected cross-contamination and a sequencing artifact, a later analysis removed a few hundred highly shared, low-generation-probability nucleotide sequences. In a later analysis, a clonal expansion index was calculated for each public chain from normalized within-repertoire ranks of inferred template counts. Generation probabilities in a later analysis came from a VDJ recombination model fitted to out-of-frame rearrangements, and those results were checked against IGoR. In a later analysis, TCR-TCR, TCR-HLA and TCR-CMV co-occurrence was scored with hypergeometric tests, and a repertoire-size bias correction was applied to TCR pairs. A later analysis estimated false discovery rates by permuting HLA or CMV assignments 20 times. In a later analysis, co-occurring TCRs were grouped using DBSCAN, and TCRdist sequence similarity was added for clustering within HLA-allele-positive subsets. Repertoires with fewer than 30,000 or more than 120,000 public chains were left out of co-occurrence clustering, as were five repertoires with anomalous nucleotide sharing. TCRdb obtained this table from immuneACCESS and retained in-frame rearrangements with V and J assigned. These tables miss some clones; where compared with another copy, unresolved V genes account for less than half of the shortfall, and the remainder is unexplained. For V, J and clone size, that table is used; D and trimming come from the DNA. The sample table records more than 95,000 clones; 80% to 90% of these occur just once. About 3.5% of the sample goes to the ten largest clones.

The data originate from a study of cytomegalovirus exposure and HLA in healthy donors (dated by TCRdb to 2017 to 2019). General notes on the study: An earlier analysis of about 560 of the donors reported 276 Gb of sequence data and around 120 million unique TCR beta sequences obtained from around 180 million T cells. The study aimed to test whether cataloging public T cell receptors could reveal signatures of past pathogen exposure. The later analysis used no new phenotypic data to find candidate immune exposures, relying instead on TCR beta sequences and their occurrence across donors. An early release that covered around 590 HLA-typed donors contained around 300 gigabases of sequencing data and around 85 million unique TCR sequences. On average, around 240,000 unique TCR beta nucleotide sequences were sequenced per donor among some 430 genotyped donors of the cohort, with 15% to 20% of those sequences being non-productive. The number of donors typed differed by locus, with about 629-630 for A, B, C, DRB1 and DQB1, 522 for DQA1, 606 for DPA1, and under 490 for DPB1. An earlier analysis of nearly 600 of the donors applied high-throughput TCR beta sequencing to assess whether each TCR beta V gene segment acted as functional or pseudogenic. Four to six DR-DQ haplotypes were handled as single units for association and clustering, since linkage in the cohort was strong. To predict cytomegalovirus infection status, the study brought together high-throughput TCR immunosequencing, statistical association of individual TCRs with disease status, and machine learning. Donor age, sex, ethnicity and CMV serostatus were compiled alongside the repertoire data. A later analysis re-analyzed previously published TCR beta repertoires from several hundred donors and added high-resolution HLA genotyping to study TCR occurrence patterns. Among the roughly 400 genotyped donors, around 81% belonged to the genetic ancestry cluster associated with self-reported Caucasian donors. Class I and class II HLA loci were covered by the typing at four-digit resolution. A later genetic analysis took genome-wide SNP genotypes for about 55% of the 666 donors and used that subset as a discovery cohort. Besides the first cohort of about 730 subjects, a separate validation cohort made up of 90 to 150 different subjects was used. All discovery cohort repertoires had been generated on a single sequencing platform. The T cell repertoires of under 750 subjects were profiled by immunosequencing and related to cytomegalovirus serostatus. The research as a whole found: A total of 150 to 200 TCR beta chains were listed by the study as associated with cytomegalovirus. In this cohort, only TCR beta chains were sequenced, and detectable features were limited by the absence of alpha or paired-chain data. According to a later genetic analysis, donors in an Asian-associated ancestry cluster had fewer N-insertions in productive TCRs than the roughly 700-donor mean. When HLA alleles, especially DR and DQ, strongly co-occurred, TCR associations were difficult to assign to individual alleles. An earlier analysis of approximately 590 of the donors showed that most TCR beta V segments appeared in productive rearrangements either about 87% or about 30% of the time, which broadly matched IMGT annotations. Most TCR sequences were seen in very few donors, while some public TCRs were found in many individuals. A later genetic analysis associated a missense DCLRE1C variant with V-gene and J-gene trimming of TCR beta chains, and an independent cohort replicated the association. In vitro tests confirmed that a few of the cytomegalovirus-associated TCR beta chains recognize cytomegalovirus antigens. Because the 87-base-pair reads could not distinguish some IMGT-functional V segments, including TRBV6-2 and TRBV6-3, those segments were excluded. The only immune exposure information available for the cohort was CMV serostatus. Roughly uniform sequencing depth across donors was assumed in presence/absence analyses, although this assumption may not hold. Correlated functional status among segregating V segments might be attributable to linkage disequilibrium, but an unknown experimental factor could not be ruled out. The classifier was reported to diagnose cytomegalovirus status with high specificity and sensitivity in both the original and validation cohorts. A further reported finding was that TCR beta sequences accurately predicted the HLA-A and HLA-B alleles for most subjects in the first cohort. Because HLA typing was missing for some donors at each locus, association tests included only the typed subset. In a later analysis, several top co-occurrence clusters were reported to appear linked to parvovirus B19, influenza, CMV and Epstein-Barr virus. A cluster of highly shared sequence variants was judged likely to be a technical artifact of the sequencing pipeline. In a later analysis, HLA-associated TCR beta chains showed more clonal expansion and lower generation probabilities than non-associated chains that were equally common. A later analysis found that TCR association rates varied across HLA loci, with DRB1 alleles showing the most associated TCRs and HLA-C alleles the fewest. It was suggested by the authors that the approach could potentially be generalized to other disease states and immunological phenotypes. The earlier analysis of 450 to 700 of the donors excluded 15 to 20 rarely observed V segments, including chromosome 9 orphons, because counts were too low. In a later analysis, some 18,000 TCR beta sequences were associated with specific HLA alleles at a false discovery rate of 0.05. A later analysis found that most CMV-associated TCR beta chains appeared HLA-restricted, with HLA associations seemingly driven largely by CMV exposure.

The cohort comprised more than 550 healthy bone marrow donors. At the time of sampling, all cohort members were nominally healthy, though unrecorded immune exposures were likely present. The donor was CMV seropositive and belonged to the group of about 290 seropositive cohort members. A peripheral blood sample was collected from each donor, and TCR beta sequencing was performed on peripheral blood mononuclear cells. Genomic DNA was extracted from the blood cell samples with the Qiagen DNeasy Blood Extraction Kit. From cysteine to phenylalanine, the CDR3 is 13 amino acids long. The CDR3 DNA has 39 bases and is translated from base 1. The germline V gene gives CDR1 as SGHVS and CDR2 as FQNEAQ. Germline trimming: 5 bases from V, 13 bases from J; junction bases outside gene matches: 5.

Sequenced: PBMCs. The chain is encoded by TRBV7-8 joined to TRBJ2-2, with 12 junctional bases fitting TRBD1. The sequence came from a woman aged 40 to 50 in good health and CMV-seropositive. CDR3 loop: CASSQGTGGGLFF. DNA sequence: TGTGCCAGCAGCCAAGGGACAGGGGGCGGGCTGTTTTTT.